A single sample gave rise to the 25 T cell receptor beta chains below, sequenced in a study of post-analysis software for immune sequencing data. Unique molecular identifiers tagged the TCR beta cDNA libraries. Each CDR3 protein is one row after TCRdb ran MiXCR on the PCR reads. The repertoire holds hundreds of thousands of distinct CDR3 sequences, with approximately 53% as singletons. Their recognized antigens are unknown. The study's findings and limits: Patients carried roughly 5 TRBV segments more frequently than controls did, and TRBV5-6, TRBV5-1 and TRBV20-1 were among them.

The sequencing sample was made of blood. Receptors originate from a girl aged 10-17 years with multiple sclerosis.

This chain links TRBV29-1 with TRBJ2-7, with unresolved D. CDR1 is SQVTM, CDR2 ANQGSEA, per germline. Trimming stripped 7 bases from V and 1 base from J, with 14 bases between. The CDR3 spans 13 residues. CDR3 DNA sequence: TGCAGCGCCTGGACCGATGGTTCCTACGAGCAGTACTTC. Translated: CSAWTDGSYEQYF.

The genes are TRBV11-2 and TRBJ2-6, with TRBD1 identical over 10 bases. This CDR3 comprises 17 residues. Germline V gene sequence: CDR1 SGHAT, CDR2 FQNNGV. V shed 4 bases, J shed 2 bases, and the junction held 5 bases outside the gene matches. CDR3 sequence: CASSSPDRGPGANVLTF. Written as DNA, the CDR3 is TGTGCCAGCAGCTCCCCCGACAGGGGGCCTGGGGCCAACGTCCTGACTTTC. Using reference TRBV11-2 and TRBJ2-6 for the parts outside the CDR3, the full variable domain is EAGVAQSPRYKIIEKRQSVAFWCNPISGHATLYWYQQILGQGPKLLIQFQNNGVVDDSQLPKDRFSAERLKGVDSTLKIQPAKLEDSAVYLCASSSPDRGPGANVLTFGAGSRLTVL.

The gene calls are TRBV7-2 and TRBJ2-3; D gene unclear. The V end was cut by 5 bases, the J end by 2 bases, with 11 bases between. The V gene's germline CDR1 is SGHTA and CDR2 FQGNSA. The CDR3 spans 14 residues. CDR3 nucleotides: TGTGCCAGCAGCCTCCGACCATACACAGATACGCAGTATTTT. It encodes CASSLRPYTDTQYF.

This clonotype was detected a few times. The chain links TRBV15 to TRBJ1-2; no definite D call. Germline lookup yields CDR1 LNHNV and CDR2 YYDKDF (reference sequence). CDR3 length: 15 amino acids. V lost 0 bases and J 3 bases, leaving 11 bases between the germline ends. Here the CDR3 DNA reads TGTGCCACCAGCAGAGATATAGTTAGGGACTATGGCTACACCTTC. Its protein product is CATSRDIVRDYGYTF.

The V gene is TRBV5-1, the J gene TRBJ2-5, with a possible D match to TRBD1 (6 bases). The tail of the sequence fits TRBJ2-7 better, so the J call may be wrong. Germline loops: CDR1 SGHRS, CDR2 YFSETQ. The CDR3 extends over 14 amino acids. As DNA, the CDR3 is TGCGCCAGCAGCTTGGGGGACATCGTCTACGAGCAGTACTTC. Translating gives CASSLGDIVYEQYF.

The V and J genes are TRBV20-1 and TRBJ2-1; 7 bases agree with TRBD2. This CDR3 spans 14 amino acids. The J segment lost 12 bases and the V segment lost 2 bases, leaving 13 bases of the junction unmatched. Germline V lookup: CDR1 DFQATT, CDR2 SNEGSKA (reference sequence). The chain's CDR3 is CSARQGAASGGQFF. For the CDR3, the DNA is TGCAGTGCTAGACAGGGCGCGGCTAGCGGTGGGCAGTTCTTC.

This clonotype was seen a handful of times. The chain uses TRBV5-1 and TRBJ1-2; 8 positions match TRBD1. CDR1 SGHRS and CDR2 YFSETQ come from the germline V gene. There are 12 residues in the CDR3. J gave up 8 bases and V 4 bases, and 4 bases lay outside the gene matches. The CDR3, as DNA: TGCGCCAGCAGCAACGGACAGGGAGGCTACACCTTC. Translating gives CASSNGQGGYTF.

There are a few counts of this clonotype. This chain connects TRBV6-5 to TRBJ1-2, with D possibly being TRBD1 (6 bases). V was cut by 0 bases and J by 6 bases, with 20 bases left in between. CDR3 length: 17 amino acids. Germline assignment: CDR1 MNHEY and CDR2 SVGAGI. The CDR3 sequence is CASSYSRWGAQGNGYTF. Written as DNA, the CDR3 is TGTGCCAGCAGTTACTCCCGGTGGGGGGCCCAAGGGAATGGCTACACCTTC.

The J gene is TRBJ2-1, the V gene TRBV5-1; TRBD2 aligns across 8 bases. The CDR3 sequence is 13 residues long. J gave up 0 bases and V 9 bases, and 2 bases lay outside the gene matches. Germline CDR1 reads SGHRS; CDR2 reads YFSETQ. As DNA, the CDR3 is TGCGCCACCGGGGGGGACTCCTACAATGAGCAGTTCTTC. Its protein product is CATGGDSYNEQFF.

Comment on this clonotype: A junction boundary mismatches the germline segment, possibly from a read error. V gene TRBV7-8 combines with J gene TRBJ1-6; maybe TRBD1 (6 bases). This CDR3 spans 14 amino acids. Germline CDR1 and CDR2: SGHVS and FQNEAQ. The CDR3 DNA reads TGTGCCAGCAGCTACAGGGATTGGGGTTCACCCCCCCACTTT. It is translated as CASSYRDWGSPPHF.

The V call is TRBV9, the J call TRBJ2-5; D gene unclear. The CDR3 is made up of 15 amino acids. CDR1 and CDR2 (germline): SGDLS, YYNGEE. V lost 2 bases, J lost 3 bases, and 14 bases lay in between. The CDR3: CASSVASRREETQYF. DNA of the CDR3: TGTGCCAGCAGCGTCGCCAGCCGTCGGGAAGAGACCCAGTACTTC.

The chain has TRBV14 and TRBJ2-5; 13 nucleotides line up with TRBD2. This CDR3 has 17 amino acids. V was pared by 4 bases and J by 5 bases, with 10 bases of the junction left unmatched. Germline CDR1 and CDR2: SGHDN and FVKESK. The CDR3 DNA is TGTGCCAGCAGCCCTAGGACTAGCGGGAGAATGAGGGAGACCCAGTACTTC. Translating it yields CASSPRTSGRMRETQYF.

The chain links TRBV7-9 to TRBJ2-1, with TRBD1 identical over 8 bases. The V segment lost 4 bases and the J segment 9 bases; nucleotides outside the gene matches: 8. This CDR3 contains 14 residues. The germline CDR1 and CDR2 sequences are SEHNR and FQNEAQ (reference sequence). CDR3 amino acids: CASSSYRGESEQFF. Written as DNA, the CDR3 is TGTGCCAGCAGCTCCTACAGGGGGGAGAGTGAGCAGTTCTTC.

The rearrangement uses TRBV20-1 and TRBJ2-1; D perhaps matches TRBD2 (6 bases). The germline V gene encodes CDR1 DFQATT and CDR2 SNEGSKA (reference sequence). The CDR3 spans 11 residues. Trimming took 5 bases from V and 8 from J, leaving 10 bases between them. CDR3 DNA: TGCAGTGCTGACAGACTAGATGAGCAGTTCTTC. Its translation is CSADRLDEQFF.

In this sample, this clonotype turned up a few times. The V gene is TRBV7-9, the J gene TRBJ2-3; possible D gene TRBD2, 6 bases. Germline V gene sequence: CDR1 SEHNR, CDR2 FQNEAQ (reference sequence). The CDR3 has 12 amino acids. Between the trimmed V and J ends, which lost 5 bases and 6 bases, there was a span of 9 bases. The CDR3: CASSPGVDTQYF. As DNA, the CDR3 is TGTGCCAGCAGCCCGGGGGTTGATACGCAGTATTTT.

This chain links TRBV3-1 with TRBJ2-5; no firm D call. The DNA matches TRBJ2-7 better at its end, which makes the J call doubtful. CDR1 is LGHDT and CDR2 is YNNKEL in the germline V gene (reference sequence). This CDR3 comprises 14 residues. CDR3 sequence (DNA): TGTGCCAGCAGCCACTTACAGAGAGGAGACGAGCAGTACTTC. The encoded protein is CASSHLQRGDEQYF.

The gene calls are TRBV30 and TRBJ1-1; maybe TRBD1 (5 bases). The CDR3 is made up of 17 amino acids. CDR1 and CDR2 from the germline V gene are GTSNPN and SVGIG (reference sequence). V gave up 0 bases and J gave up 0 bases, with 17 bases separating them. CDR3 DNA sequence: TGTGCCTGGAGTGTACTATCGGGACGGCCGATGAACACTGAAGCTTTCTTT. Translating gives CAWSVLSGRPMNTEAFF. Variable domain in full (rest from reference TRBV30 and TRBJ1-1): SQTIHQWPATLVQPVGSPLSLECTVEGTSNPNLYWYRQAAGRGLQLLFYSVGIGQISSEVPQNLSASRPQDRQFILSSKKLLLSDSGFYLCAWSVLSGRPMNTEAFFGQGTRLTVV.

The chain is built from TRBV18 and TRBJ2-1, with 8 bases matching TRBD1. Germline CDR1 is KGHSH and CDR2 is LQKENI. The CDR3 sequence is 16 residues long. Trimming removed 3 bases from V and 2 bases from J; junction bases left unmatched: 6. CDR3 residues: CASSPRTGKAYNEQFF. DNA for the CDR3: TGTGCCAGCTCACCTAGGACAGGGAAAGCCTACAATGAGCAGTTCTTC.

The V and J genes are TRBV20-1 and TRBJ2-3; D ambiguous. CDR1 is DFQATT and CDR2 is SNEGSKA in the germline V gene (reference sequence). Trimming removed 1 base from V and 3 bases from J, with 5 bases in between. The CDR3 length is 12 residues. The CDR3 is CSARVQTDTQYF. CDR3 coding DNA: TGCAGTGCTAGAGTCCAAACAGATACGCAGTATTTT.

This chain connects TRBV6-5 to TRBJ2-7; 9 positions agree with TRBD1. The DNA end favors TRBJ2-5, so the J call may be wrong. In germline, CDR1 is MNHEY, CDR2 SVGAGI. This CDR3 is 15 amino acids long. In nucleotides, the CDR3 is TGTGCCAGCACGTCGACAGGGGGATGGGTGGAGACCCAGTACTTC. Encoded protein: CASTSTGGWVETQYF.

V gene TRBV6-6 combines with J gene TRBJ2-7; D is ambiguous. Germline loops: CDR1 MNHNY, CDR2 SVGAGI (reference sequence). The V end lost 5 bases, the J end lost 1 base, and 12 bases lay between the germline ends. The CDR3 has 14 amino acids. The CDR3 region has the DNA TGTGCCAGCAGTCCCTACGTCGGTTCCTACGAGCAGTACTTC. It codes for CASSPYVGSYEQYF.

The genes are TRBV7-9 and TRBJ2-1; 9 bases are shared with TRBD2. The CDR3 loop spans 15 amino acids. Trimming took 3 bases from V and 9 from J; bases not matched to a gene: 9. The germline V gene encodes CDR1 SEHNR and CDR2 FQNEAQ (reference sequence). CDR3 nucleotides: TGTGCCAGCAGCTTGGCGGGGGGGCGATCGGGTGAGCAGTTCTTC. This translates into CASSLAGGRSGEQFF.

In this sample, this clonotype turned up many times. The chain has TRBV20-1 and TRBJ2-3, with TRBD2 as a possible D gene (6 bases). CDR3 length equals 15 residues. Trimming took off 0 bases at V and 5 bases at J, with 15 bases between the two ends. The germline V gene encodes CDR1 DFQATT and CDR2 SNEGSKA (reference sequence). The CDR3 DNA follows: TGCAGTGCTAGAGAGGGAAAGCGGGCCCGAGATACGCAGTATTTT. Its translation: CSAREGKRARDTQYF.

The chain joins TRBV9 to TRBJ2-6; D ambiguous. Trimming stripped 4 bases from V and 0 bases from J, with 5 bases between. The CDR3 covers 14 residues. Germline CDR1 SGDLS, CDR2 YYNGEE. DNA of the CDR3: TGTGCCAGCAGCAGGTTCTCTGGGGCCAACGTCCTGACTTTC. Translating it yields CASSRFSGANVLTF.

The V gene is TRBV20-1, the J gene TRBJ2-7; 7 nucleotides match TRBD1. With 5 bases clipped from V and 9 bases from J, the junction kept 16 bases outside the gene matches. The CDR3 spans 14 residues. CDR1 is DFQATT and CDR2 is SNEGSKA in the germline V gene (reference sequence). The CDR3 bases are TGCAGTGCTCTCGGGACAGACTATTACAATGGGCAGTACTTC. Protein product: CSALGTDYYNGQYF.